These 10 T cell receptor beta chains were sequenced from one sample in a study of T cell repertoires in cytomegalovirus infection (dated by TCRdb to about 2019). These receptors are not linked to any known antigen. The label giving this sample's treatment or condition can be read as: in vitro stimulation with specific CMV peptide epitopes to enrich CMV-specific T cells. The listed sequencing device is Illumina HiSeq 1500. TCRdb trimmed the raw reads at Q25, called clones with MiXCR and kept productive beta chains. Every distinct CDR3 protein forms one entry, paired with its most common genes and DNA. The sample includes some 800,000 distinct CDR3 sequences, with less than 35% observed a single time. The ten largest account for roughly 12% of the sample. The material was cultured CD8+ T cells from PBMCs, obtained from culture after CMV antigen stimulation. The receptor source for this set is a human donor in good health (CMV status not recorded). Some clones in this sample may be carry-over from other donors' samples.

This clonotype showed up just a few times. This chain links TRBV27 with TRBJ2-7; 7 bases agree with TRBD1. Germline CDR1 and CDR2: MNHEY and SMNVEV (reference sequence). V trimming: 5 bases; J trimming: 2 bases; junction bases outside the gene matches: 21. The CDR3 covers 19 residues. The CDR3 loop reads CASSMKSTGDRTRTYEQYF. CDR3 nucleotide sequence: TGTGCCAGCAGTATGAAATCTACAGGGGATCGGACGAGGACCTACGAGCAGTACTTC.

In this sample, this clonotype turned up a few times. The gene calls are TRBV27 and TRBJ1-1, with 9 bases aligning to TRBD1. J gave up 0 bases and V 5 bases, and 4 bases lay outside the gene matches. The CDR3 consists of 15 residues. Germline V lookup: CDR1 MNHEY, CDR2 SMNVEV (reference sequence). Here the CDR3 reads CASSLRDRVNTEAFF. The CDR3 coding sequence is TGTGCCAGCAGTCTCCGGGACAGGGTGAACACTGAAGCTTTCTTT.

The chain uses TRBV19 and TRBJ2-3; weak D call: TRBD1 (6 bases). The CDR3 sequence is 14 residues long. Germline CDR1 LNHDA, CDR2 SQIVND (reference sequence). V gave up 5 bases and J gave up 1 base, with 10 bases separating them. Here the CDR3 reads CASSVWTGTDTQYF. The CDR3 DNA is TGTGCCAGTAGTGTCTGGACAGGCACAGATACGCAGTATTTT.

This clonotype was seen many times. The chain employs TRBV7-6 and TRBJ2-3; 10 positions agree with TRBD2. With 5 bases clipped from V and 2 bases from J, the junction kept 4 bases outside the gene matches. CDR1 SGHVS and CDR2 FNYEAQ come from the germline V gene. This CDR3 comprises 15 residues. CDR3 DNA: TGTGCCAGCAGCCGCCTAGCGGGGGACACAGATACGCAGTATTTT. As protein: CASSRLAGDTDTQYF.

The chain uses TRBV27 and TRBJ1-1; TRBD1 matches at 8 bases. The V and J ends lost 4 bases and 2 bases, in that order; junction bases with no gene match: 3. CDR3 size: 14 residues. Per the germline V gene, CDR1 is MNHEY and CDR2 is SMNVEV (reference sequence). Here the CDR3 reads CASSSTGANTEAFF. DNA of the CDR3: TGTGCCAGCAGTTCGACAGGGGCTAACACTGAAGCTTTCTTT.

This clonotype was counted many times. The rearrangement links TRBV10-1 to TRBJ2-7; perhaps TRBD1 as D (7 bases). This CDR3 comprises 16 residues. Trimming stripped 0 bases from V and 2 bases from J, with 14 bases between. Germline values: CDR1 WNHNN, CDR2 SYGVQD (reference sequence). CDR3: CASSESRAGGTYEQYF. For the CDR3, the DNA is TGCGCCAGCAGTGAGTCGCGGGCAGGGGGGACCTACGAGCAGTACTTC.

This clonotype occurred a few times. The chain has TRBV7-8 and TRBJ1-4; 7 bases line up with TRBD1. The length of the CDR3 is 14 residues. Trimming at V came to 3 bases and at J to 8 bases, leaving 6 bases not matched to a gene. CDR1 and CDR2 from the germline V gene are SGHVS and FQNEAQ. The CDR3 region is CASSFRGGGEKLFF. For the CDR3, the DNA is TGTGCCAGCAGCTTCCGAGGGGGCGGGGAAAAACTGTTTTTT.

This clonotype showed up just a few times. The genes are TRBV12-3 or TRBV12-4 and TRBJ1-6; unclear D gene. The CDR3 sequence is 14 residues long. V shed 6 bases and J shed 10 bases, with 16 bases lying between them. CDR3 residues: CASSHEDVRSPLHF. The CDR3 region has the DNA TGTGCCAGCAGCCACGAGGACGTGAGGTCACCCCTCCACTTT.

As for this clonotype: Germline and junction disagree at one end, which may indicate a read error. The V call is TRBV6-2 or TRBV6-3, the J call TRBJ2-3, with TRBD2 matching over 9 bases. The germline CDR1 and CDR2 sequences are MNHEY and SVGEGT. The CDR3 is 14 residues long. DNA for the CDR3: TGTGCCACCAGTACTAGCGGGAGCACAGATACGCAGTATTTT. It specifies CATSTSGSTDTQYF.

V and J are TRBV7-8 and TRBJ2-7, with TRBD1 identical over 9 bases. The CDR3 has 18 amino acids. With 4 bases clipped from V and 7 bases from J, the junction kept 20 bases outside the gene matches. Germline-derived CDR1 and CDR2 are SGHVS and FQNEAQ. This CDR3 is CASSSSGTGISDQGEQYV. CDR3 nucleotides: TGTGCCAGCAGCTCCTCCGGGACAGGGATTTCAGACCAGGGGGAGCAGTACGTC.